The 23 T cell receptor beta chains listed next were all sequenced from one sample in a study of response to subunit inactivated influenza vaccine. TCRdb redid the calling of the RT-PCR reads with MiXCR, one entry per CDR3 protein. The sample lists under 950,000 distinct CDR3 sequences; about 20% were seen once. Here the sequenced sample was PBMCs from blood, taken less than 6 days after vaccination. The receptors shown here come from a man aged 45 to 65 who received an inactivated influenza vaccine.

This clonotype has just a few counts. The V call is TRBV4-3, the J call TRBJ2-1; 8 bases line up with TRBD2. The germline V gene has CDR1 LGHNA and CDR2 YSLEER. V lost 3 bases and J lost 0; bases outside the gene matches: 16. The CDR3 length is 20 residues. The DNA of the CDR3 is TGCGCCAGCAGCCATCACGCGAGCGGGGGCTACCAAAGCTCCTACAATGAGCAGTTCTTC. Amino acids: CASSHHASGGYQSSYNEQFF.

CDR3 sequence (DNA): TGTGCCAGCAGCTTCCCGGGACGCGGAACCGGGGAGCTGTTTTTT. It is translated as CASSFPGRGTGELFF. This chain connects TRBV7-2 to TRBJ2-2; D possibly uses TRBD1 or TRBD2 (5 bases each). Germline CDR1 and CDR2: SGHTA and FQGNSA. The CDR3 has 15 amino acids. Trimming stripped 3 bases from V and 5 bases from J, with 13 bases between.

This clonotype was found once. This clone may be a read error of a much larger clone one base away. DNA of the CDR3: TGTGCCAGCAGCGGTGGGACAGGGGGATTATACGAGCAGTACTTC. This sequence encodes CASSGGTGGLYEQYF. The V call is TRBV9, the J call TRBJ2-7; 11 bases are a match to TRBD1. The V and J ends lost 3 bases and 4 bases, in that order; junction bases with no gene match: 6. The CDR3 is 15 residues long. The germline V gene has CDR1 SGDLS and CDR2 YYNGEE.

This clonotype has a handful of counts. The chain recombines TRBV6-5 with TRBJ1-2; D possibly corresponds to TRBD1 (6 bases). With 4 bases removed from V and 5 bases from J, the gap between germline ends came to 20 bases. CDR1 is MNHEY, CDR2 SVGAGI, per germline. The CDR3 covers 16 residues. The CDR3 nucleotides read TGTGCCAGCAGTTGGAGCCCCTGGGGGCAAGAGTATGGCTACACCTTC. This encodes CASSWSPWGQEYGYTF.

This clonotype has ten or more counts. The V call is TRBV7-8, the J call TRBJ2-1, with TRBD2 matching over 10 bases. The length of the CDR3 is 15 residues. CDR1 is SGHVS, CDR2 FQNEAQ, per germline. J was trimmed by 2 bases and V by 4 bases; bases with no gene match: 2. CDR3 sequence: CASSSAGGPYNEQFF. The DNA of the CDR3 is TGTGCCAGCAGCTCAGCGGGAGGGCCCTACAATGAGCAGTTCTTC.

J is TRBJ2-2 and V is TRBV5-1, with TRBD2 matching 7 bases. The CDR3 extends over 18 amino acids. Germline V gene sequence: CDR1 SGHRS, CDR2 YFSETQ. After removal of 2 bases from V and 7 bases from J, the junction contained 17 bases not matched to a gene. CDR3 residues: CASSLGLTGGTRDGELFF. The CDR3 bases are TGCGCCAGCAGCTTAGGGTTGACGGGAGGAACACGTGACGGGGAGCTGTTTTTT.

V usage is TRBV12-3 or TRBV12-4 and J usage is TRBJ2-7; 9 positions agree with TRBD1. The CDR3 has 15 residues. Losses at the gene ends were 5 bases for V and 6 bases for J; bases not matched to a gene: 11. CDR3 in DNA: TGTGCCAGCAGTAGTACCGGGACAGGGAGTTCCGAGCAGTACTTC. Its translation: CASSSTGTGSSEQYF.

This clonotype has at least ten counts. The rearrangement joins TRBV6-6 to TRBJ2-3; D remains unclear. CDR3 length: 10 amino acids. The germline V gene encodes CDR1 MNHNY and CDR2 SVGAGI (reference sequence). The V and J ends lost 6 bases and 6 bases respectively, with 4 bases between them. This chain's CDR3 is CASRHDTQYF. The CDR3 DNA follows: TGTGCCAGCAGGCACGATACGCAGTATTTT.

The chain has TRBV7-9 and TRBJ2-7; 9 bases are shared with TRBD1. The CDR3 runs to 14 residues. V lost 6 bases to trimming and J lost 2 bases; unmatched junction nucleotides: 5. Germline CDR1 SEHNR, CDR2 FQNEAQ (reference sequence). CDR3 residues: CASRSGQGAYEQYF. In nucleotides, the CDR3 is TGTGCCAGCAGGTCGGGACAGGGTGCCTACGAGCAGTACTTC.

This sequence joins TRBV15 and TRBJ2-7; D is possibly TRBD1 (5 bases). CDR1 is LNHNV, CDR2 YYDKDF, per germline (reference sequence). This CDR3 has 14 amino acids. With 1 base removed from V and 0 bases from J, the gap between germline ends came to 7 bases. The CDR3: CATSRAGASYEQYF. In nucleotides, the CDR3 is TGTGCCACCAGCAGAGCTGGGGCCTCCTACGAGCAGTACTTC.

In its sample, this clonotype was seen a few times. V usage is TRBV5-1 and J usage is TRBJ2-7; the match to TRBD1 covers 9 bases. Germline V gene data show CDR1 as SGHRS and CDR2 as YFSETQ. This CDR3 spans 17 amino acids. Trimming at V came to 3 bases and at J to 5 bases, leaving 15 bases not matched to a gene. DNA for the CDR3: TGCGCCAGCAGCTCCACCCCGGGACAGGGAATTGTCAACGAGCAGTACTTC. It codes for CASSSTPGQGIVNEQYF. The complete variable domain, with remaining parts taken from reference TRBV5-1 and TRBJ2-7, reads KAGVTQTPRYLIKTRGQQVTLSCSPISGHRSVSWYQQTPGQGLQFLFEYFSETQRNKGNFPGRFSGRQFSNSRSEMNVSTLELGDSALYLCASSSTPGQGIVNEQYFGPGTRLTVT.

V and J are TRBV12-3 or TRBV12-4 and TRBJ2-7; D perhaps matches TRBD2 (6 bases). CDR3 size: 13 residues. Trimming left V 7 bases short and J 3 bases short, with 13 bases between. CDR3 region: CASMGLLDYEQYF. DNA for the CDR3: TGTGCCAGCATGGGACTCCTGGACTACGAGCAGTACTTC.

A few counts support this clonotype. The chain uses TRBV9 and TRBJ1-3; possible D gene TRBD1, 5 bases. Trimming stripped 4 bases from V and 0 bases from J, with 11 bases between. This CDR3 region has 15 residues. Germline V lookup: CDR1 SGDLS, CDR2 YYNGEE. The CDR3 here is CASSPSDTSGNTIYF. The CDR3 DNA is TGTGCCAGCAGCCCGTCGGACACCTCTGGAAACACCATATATTTT.

The rearrangement uses TRBV7-2 and TRBJ2-1; D is uncertain. The V and J ends lost 2 bases and 9 bases respectively, with 11 bases between them. The CDR3 runs 13 residues. Germline CDR1 reads SGHTA; CDR2 reads FQGNSA. As DNA, the CDR3 is TGTGCCAGCAGCTTAAGCCGCGAGCGTGAGCAGTTCTTC. Translated: CASSLSREREQFF.

This rearrangement joins TRBV12-3 or TRBV12-4 to TRBJ2-7, with D perhaps TRBD2 (7 bases). Trimming shortened V by 6 bases and J by 0 bases, and 12 bases separated the two germline ends. The CDR3 is made up of 14 amino acids. The chain's CDR3 is CASRIGGPSYEQYF. The CDR3 region has the DNA TGTGCCAGCAGGATCGGGGGGCCCTCCTACGAGCAGTACTTC.

This clonotype was seen only a few times. CDR3 nucleotides: TGTGCCAGCAGCTTGTTTGGGACAGGGAGCCGGGAGCTGTTTTTT. As protein: CASSLFGTGSRELFF. V is TRBV5-4 and J is TRBJ2-2; TRBD1 aligns across 9 bases. V was pared by 1 base and J by 9 bases, with 7 bases of the junction left unmatched. From germline, CDR1 is SGHNT and CDR2 YYREEE (reference sequence). CDR3 length: 15 residues.

The chain joins TRBV20-1 to TRBJ1-6, with no clear D. V was clipped by 5 bases and J by 8 bases, with 13 bases between them. CDR3 length: 13 residues. The V gene's germline CDR1 is DFQATT and CDR2 SNEGSKA (reference sequence). The CDR3 DNA is TGCAGTGCTCCTGGGAGGACGGATTCACCCCTCCACTTT. It yields the protein CSAPGRTDSPLHF.

Only a few counts were recorded for this clonotype. The V gene is TRBV29-1, the J gene TRBJ2-2; D gene ambiguous. CDR3 length: 12 residues. V shed 0 bases and J shed 8 bases, with 7 bases lying between them. The germline V gene encodes CDR1 SQVTM and CDR2 ANQGSEA. The CDR3 loop reads CSVEDPRGELFF. The CDR3 coding sequence is TGCAGCGTTGAAGATCCGCGGGGGGAGCTGTTTTTT.

V gene TRBV4-3 combines with J gene TRBJ2-3, with 12 bases identical to TRBD2. Germline V lookup: CDR1 LGHNA, CDR2 YSLEER. The CDR3 consists of 19 residues. J lost 0 bases, V lost 0 bases, and 7 bases had no gene match. The CDR3 loop is CASSQDRLAGETSTDTQYF. The CDR3 DNA follows: TGCGCCAGCAGCCAAGATAGACTAGCGGGGGAAACTAGCACAGATACGCAGTATTTT.

This sequence joins TRBV10-3 and TRBJ1-5, with 8 bases aligning to TRBD1. The V segment lost 4 bases and the J segment 7 bases; nucleotides outside the gene matches: 3. The CDR3 extends over 13 amino acids. CDR1 and CDR2 (germline): ENHRY, SYGVKD. This CDR3 reads CAISAGGEQPQHF. The CDR3 nucleotides are TGTGCCATCAGTGCAGGGGGCGAACAGCCCCAGCATTTT.

The rearrangement joins TRBV6-1 to TRBJ1-6, with D perhaps matching TRBD1 (5 bases). The V end lost 8 bases, the J end lost 5 bases, and 13 bases lay between the germline ends. This CDR3 contains 14 residues. Germline V gives CDR1 MNHNS, CDR2 SASEGT. CDR3 protein: CASCRDRHNSPLHF. The CDR3 region has the DNA TGTGCCAGCTGCCGGGACCGTCATAATTCACCCCTCCACTTT.

The V and J genes are TRBV12-3 or TRBV12-4 and TRBJ2-3; 7 bases line up with TRBD1. There are 14 residues in the CDR3. The V segment lost 7 bases and the J segment 5 bases; nucleotides outside the gene matches: 9. CDR3 bases: TGTGCCAGCACCGTTACAGGGGCGGGAGATACGCAGTATTTT. Its protein product is CASTVTGAGDTQYF.

This clonotype was found a few times. The chain uses TRBV4-2 and TRBJ1-1, with D possibly being TRBD1 (5 bases). Trimming pared 0 bases from V and 5 bases from J, leaving 13 bases between. Germline V gives CDR1 LGHNA, CDR2 YNFKEQ. This CDR3 is 15 amino acids long. The CDR3 loop is CASSQEGGSGTEAFF. The CDR3 DNA sequence: TGTGCCAGCAGCCAAGAGGGGGGGAGCGGGACTGAAGCTTTCTTT.